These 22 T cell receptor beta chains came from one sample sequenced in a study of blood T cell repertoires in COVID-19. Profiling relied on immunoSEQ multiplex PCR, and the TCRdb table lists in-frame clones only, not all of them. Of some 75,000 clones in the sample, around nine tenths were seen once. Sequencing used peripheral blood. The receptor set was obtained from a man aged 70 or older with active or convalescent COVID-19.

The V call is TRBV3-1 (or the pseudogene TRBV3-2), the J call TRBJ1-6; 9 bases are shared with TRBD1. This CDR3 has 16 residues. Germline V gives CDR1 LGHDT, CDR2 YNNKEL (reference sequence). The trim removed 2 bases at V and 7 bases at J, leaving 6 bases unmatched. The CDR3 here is CASSQPSGTGNSPLHF. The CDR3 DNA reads TGTGCCAGCAGCCAACCTTCCGGGACAGGGAATTCACCCCTCCACTTT.

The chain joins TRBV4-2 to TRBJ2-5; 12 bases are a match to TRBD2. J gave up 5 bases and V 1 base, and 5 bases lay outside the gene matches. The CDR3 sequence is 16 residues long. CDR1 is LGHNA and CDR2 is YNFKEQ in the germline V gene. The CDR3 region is CASSQGLAGALETQYF. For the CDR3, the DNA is TGTGCCAGCAGCCAAGGACTAGCGGGGGCTTTGGAGACCCAGTACTTC.

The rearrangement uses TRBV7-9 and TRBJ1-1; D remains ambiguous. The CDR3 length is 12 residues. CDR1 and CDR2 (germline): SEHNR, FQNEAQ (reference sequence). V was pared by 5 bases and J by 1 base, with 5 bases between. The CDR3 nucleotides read TGTGCCAGCAGCCGGTCGAACACTGAAGCTTTCTTT. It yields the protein CASSRSNTEAFF.

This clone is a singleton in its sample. CDR3 coding DNA: TGTGCCAGCAGCCCCAGCGGAGAGGGCCAAGAGACCCAGTACTTC. Amino acids: CASSPSGEGQETQYF. This chain joins TRBV3-1 (or the pseudogene TRBV3-2) and TRBJ2-5; TRBD2 is a possible D gene (5 bases). Per germline, CDR1 LGHDT and CDR2 YNNKEL (reference sequence). This CDR3 is built from 15 residues. Trimming took off 4 bases at V and 1 base at J, with 13 bases between the two ends.

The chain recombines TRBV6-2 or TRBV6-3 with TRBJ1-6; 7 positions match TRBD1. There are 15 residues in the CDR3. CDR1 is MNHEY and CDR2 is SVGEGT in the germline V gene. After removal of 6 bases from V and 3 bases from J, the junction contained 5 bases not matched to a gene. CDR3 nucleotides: TGTGCCAGCAGACCTTCAGGGGGCTATAATTCACCCCTCCACTTT. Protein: CASRPSGGYNSPLHF.

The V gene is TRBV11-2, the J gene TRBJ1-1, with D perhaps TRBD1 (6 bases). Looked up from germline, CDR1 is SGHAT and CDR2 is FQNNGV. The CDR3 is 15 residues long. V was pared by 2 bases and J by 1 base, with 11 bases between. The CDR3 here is CASSLPRTENTEAFF. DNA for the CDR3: TGTGCCAGCAGCTTACCCCGGACAGAGAACACTGAAGCTTTCTTT.

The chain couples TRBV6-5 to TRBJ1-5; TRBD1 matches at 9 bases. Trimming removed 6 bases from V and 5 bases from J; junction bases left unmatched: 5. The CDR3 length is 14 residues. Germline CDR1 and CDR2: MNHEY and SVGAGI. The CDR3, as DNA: TGTGCCAGCAGCGGAACAGGGGGCGATCAGCCCCAGCATTTT. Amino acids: CASSGTGGDQPQHF.

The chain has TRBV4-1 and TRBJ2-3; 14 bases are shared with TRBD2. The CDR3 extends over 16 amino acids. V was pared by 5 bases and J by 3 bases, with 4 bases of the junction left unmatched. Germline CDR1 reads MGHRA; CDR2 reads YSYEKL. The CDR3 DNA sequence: TGCGCCAGCAGCGTGACTAGCGGGGGGGCGACAGATACGCAGTATTTT. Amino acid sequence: CASSVTSGGATDTQYF.

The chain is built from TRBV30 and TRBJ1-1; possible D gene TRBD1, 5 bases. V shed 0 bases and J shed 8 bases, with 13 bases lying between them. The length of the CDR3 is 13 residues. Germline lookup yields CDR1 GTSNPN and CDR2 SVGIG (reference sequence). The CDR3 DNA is TGTGCCTGGAGTGTACAAGTGGAGGGGGAAGCTTTCTTT. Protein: CAWSVQVEGEAFF.

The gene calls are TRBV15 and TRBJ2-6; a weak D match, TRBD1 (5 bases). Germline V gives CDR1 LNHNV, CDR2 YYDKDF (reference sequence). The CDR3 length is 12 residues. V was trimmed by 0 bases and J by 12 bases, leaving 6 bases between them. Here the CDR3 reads CATSRETGVLTF. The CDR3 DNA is TGTGCCACCAGCAGAGAAACAGGCGTCCTGACTTTC.

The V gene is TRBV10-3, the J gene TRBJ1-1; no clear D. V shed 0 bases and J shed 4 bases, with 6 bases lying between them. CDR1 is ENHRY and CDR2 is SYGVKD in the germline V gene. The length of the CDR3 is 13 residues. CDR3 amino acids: CAISESGVTEAFF. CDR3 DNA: TGTGCCATCAGTGAGTCGGGCGTCACTGAAGCTTTCTTT.

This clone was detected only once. DNA of the CDR3: TGCGCCAGCAGCACACGCCCATCAGTTACGCAGTATTTT. It specifies CASSTRPSVTQYF. This rearrangement joins TRBV5-1 to TRBJ2-3; D remains ambiguous. The ends were cut back, 4 bases at V and 8 bases at J, with 14 bases in the middle. Germline loops: CDR1 SGHRS, CDR2 YFSETQ. This CDR3 spans 13 amino acids. Drawing the rest from reference TRBV5-1 and TRBJ2-3, the complete variable domain is KAGVTQTPRYLIKTRGQQVTLSCSPISGHRSVSWYQQTPGQGLQFLFEYFSETQRNKGNFPGRFSGRQFSNSRSEMNVSTLELGDSALYLCASSTRPSVTQYFGPGTRLTVL.

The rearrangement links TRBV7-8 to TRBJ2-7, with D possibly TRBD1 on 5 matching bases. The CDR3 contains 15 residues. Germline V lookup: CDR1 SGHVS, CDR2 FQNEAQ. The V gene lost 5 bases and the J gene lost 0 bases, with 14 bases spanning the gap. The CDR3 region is CASSNLDKSSYEQYF. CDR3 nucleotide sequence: TGTGCCAGCAGCAATTTGGACAAGTCCTCCTACGAGCAGTACTTC.

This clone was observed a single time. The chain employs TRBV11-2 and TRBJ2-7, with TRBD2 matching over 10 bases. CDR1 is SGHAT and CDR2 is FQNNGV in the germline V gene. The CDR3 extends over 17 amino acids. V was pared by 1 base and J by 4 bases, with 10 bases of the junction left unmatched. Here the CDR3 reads CASSLVGGRLAGYEQYF. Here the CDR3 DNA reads TGTGCCAGCAGCTTAGTGGGAGGTAGACTAGCGGGTTACGAGCAGTACTTC.

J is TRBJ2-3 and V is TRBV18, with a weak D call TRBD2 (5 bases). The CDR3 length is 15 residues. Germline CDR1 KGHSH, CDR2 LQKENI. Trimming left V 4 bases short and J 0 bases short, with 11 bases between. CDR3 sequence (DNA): TGTGCCAGCTCACTCGTGGGCGGGAGCACAGATACGCAGTATTTT. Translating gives CASSLVGGSTDTQYF.

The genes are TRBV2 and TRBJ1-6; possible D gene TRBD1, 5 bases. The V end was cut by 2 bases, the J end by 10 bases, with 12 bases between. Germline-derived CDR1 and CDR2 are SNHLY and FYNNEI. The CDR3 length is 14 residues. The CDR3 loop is CASSERGGRSPLHF. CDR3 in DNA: TGTGCCAGCAGTGAACGGGGGGGTCGATCACCCCTCCACTTT.

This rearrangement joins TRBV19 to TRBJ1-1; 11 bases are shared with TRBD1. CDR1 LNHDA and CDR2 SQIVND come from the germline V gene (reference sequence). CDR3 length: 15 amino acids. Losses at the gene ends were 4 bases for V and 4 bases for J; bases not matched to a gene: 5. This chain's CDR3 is CASSSRDRGITEAFF. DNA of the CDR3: TGTGCCAGTAGTAGCCGGGACAGGGGGATCACTGAAGCTTTCTTT.

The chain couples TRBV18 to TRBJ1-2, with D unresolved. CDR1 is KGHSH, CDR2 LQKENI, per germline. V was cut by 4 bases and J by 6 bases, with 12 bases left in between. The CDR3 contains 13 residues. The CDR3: CASSQTGSDGYTF. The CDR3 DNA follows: TGTGCCAGCTCACAGACCGGGTCGGATGGCTACACCTTC.

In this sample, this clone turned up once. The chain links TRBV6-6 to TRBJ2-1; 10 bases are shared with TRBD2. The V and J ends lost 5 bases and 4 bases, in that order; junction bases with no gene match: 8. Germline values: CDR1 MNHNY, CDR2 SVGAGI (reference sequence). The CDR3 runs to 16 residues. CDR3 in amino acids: CASSRRLAGTYNEQFF. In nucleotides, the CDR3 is TGTGCCAGCAGTCGAAGACTAGCGGGCACTTACAATGAGCAGTTCTTC.

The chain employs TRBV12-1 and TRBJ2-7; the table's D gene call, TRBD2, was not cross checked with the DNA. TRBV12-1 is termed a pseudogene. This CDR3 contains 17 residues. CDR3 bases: TGTGCCAGCAGCTTTGTTGGCAGCCTGGACTCCTCCTACGAGCAGTACTTC. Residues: CASSFVGSLDSSYEQYF.

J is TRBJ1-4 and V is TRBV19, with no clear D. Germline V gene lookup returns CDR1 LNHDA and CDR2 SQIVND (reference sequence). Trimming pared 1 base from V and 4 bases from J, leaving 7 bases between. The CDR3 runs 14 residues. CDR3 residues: CASSIGQDNEKLFF. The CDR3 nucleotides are TGTGCCAGTAGTATAGGCCAGGATAATGAAAAACTGTTTTTT.

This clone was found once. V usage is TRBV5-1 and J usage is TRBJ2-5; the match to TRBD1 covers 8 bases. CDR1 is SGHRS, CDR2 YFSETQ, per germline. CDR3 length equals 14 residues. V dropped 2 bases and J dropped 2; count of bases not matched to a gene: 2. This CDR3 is CASSFTGGQETQYF. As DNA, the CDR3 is TGCGCCAGCAGCTTTACAGGGGGGCAAGAGACCCAGTACTTC.